Following are 22 T cell receptor beta chains from one sample sequenced in a study of T-cell memory formation after mild COVID-19. TCRdb called the 5' RACE reads again in MiXCR, with one record for every CDR3 protein. The data hold some 600,000 distinct CDR3 sequences, with roughly 17% observed a single time. Sequenced sample: PBMCs or a T cell subset sorted from them (not recorded which). These receptors were obtained from an adult woman who had mild COVID-19 (a few samples of this study predate the infection). Cell type and time point are not known.

The chain recombines TRBV7-8 with TRBJ2-1, with D hard to call. This CDR3 is built from 18 residues. CDR1 is SGHVS, CDR2 FQNEAQ, per germline. Trimming took 1 base from V and 0 from J, leaving 16 bases between them. The CDR3 DNA reads TGTGCCAGCAGCTTAGAACCCTTCGTCCCCAGCTCCTACAATGAGCAGTTCTTC. This sequence encodes CASSLEPFVPSSYNEQFF.

The chain combines TRBV12-3 or TRBV12-4 with TRBJ2-1; 14 bases map to TRBD2. Trimming removed 3 bases from V and 9 bases from J; junction bases left unmatched: 1. The CDR3 runs to 14 residues. The CDR3 is CASSFGTSGGEQFF. CDR3 coding DNA: TGTGCCAGCAGTTTCGGGACTAGCGGGGGTGAGCAGTTCTTC.

The chain employs TRBV12-3 or TRBV12-4 and TRBJ2-1; 9 nucleotides line up with TRBD1. The CDR3 has 14 residues. Unmatched junction bases numbered 6, after V lost 5 bases and J lost 7 bases. The CDR3 here is CASSPWDRENEQFF. The CDR3 coding sequence is TGTGCCAGCAGTCCCTGGGACAGGGAGAATGAGCAGTTCTTC.

Only a few counts were recorded for this clonotype. The CDR3 reads CASSQTGVDGYTF. In DNA, the CDR3 is TGTGCCAGCAGCCAAACTGGCGTGGATGGCTACACCTTC. The rearrangement links TRBV3-1 to TRBJ1-2, with D unresolved. This CDR3 comprises 13 residues. CDR1 LGHDT and CDR2 YNNKEL come from the germline V gene (reference sequence). Trimming took off 2 bases at V and 6 bases at J, with 10 bases between the two ends.

The chain is built from TRBV10-3 and TRBJ2-5, with D perhaps matching TRBD1 (6 bases). Trimming left V 6 bases short and J 5 bases short, with 13 bases between. The length of the CDR3 is 13 residues. The germline gives CDR1 ENHRY, CDR2 SYGVKD. CDR3 in amino acids: CAIRTGDRETQYF. DNA for the CDR3: TGTGCCATCAGGACAGGCGACCGGGAGACCCAGTACTTC.

Many counts were recorded for this clonotype. The rearrangement links TRBV12-3 or TRBV12-4 to TRBJ1-1; the D is unclear. The CDR3 covers 13 residues. The ends were cut back, 7 bases at V and 1 base at J, with 10 bases in the middle. The CDR3 coding sequence is TGTGCCAGCACCCTGTGGGGGAACACTGAAGCTTTCTTT. Its translation: CASTLWGNTEAFF.

V and J are TRBV25-1 and TRBJ2-4; D may be TRBD1 (6 bases). CDR1 and CDR2 from the germline V gene are MGHDK and SYGVNS. The CDR3 spans 16 residues. The V gene lost 3 bases and the J gene lost 0 bases, with 12 bases spanning the gap. CDR3 DNA sequence: TGTGCCAGCAGTGAGGGCAGGGGCCTAGCCAAAAACATTCAGTACTTC. Residues: CASSEGRGLAKNIQYF.

This clonotype showed up just a few times. One junction end does not reproduce the germline sequence, and a read error may be involved. J is TRBJ2-1 and V is TRBV11-2, with 8 bases aligning to TRBD1. Germline V lookup: CDR1 SGHAT, CDR2 FQNNGV. The CDR3 length is 13 residues. CDR3 DNA: TGTGCCAGCAGCTCCCTCAGGGGGCTAGTACGGATCTTC. It translates to CASSSLRGLVRIF.

This clonotype was counted between two and nine times. This chain uses TRBV2 with TRBJ2-2, with 12 bases aligning to TRBD2. Trimming cost V 6 bases and J 6 bases; bases outside gene matches: 5. CDR3 length: 15 amino acids. CDR1 SNHLY and CDR2 FYNNEI come from the germline V gene. CDR3 protein: CASRGGLAGPGELFF. Here the CDR3 DNA reads TGTGCCAGCAGGGGAGGACTAGCGGGACCCGGGGAGCTGTTTTTT.

This clonotype appeared a few times. The V and J genes are TRBV27 and TRBJ1-2, with TRBD1 identical over 8 bases. The CDR3 totals 16 residues. V shed 3 bases, J shed 4 bases, and the junction held 10 bases outside the gene matches. CDR1 and CDR2 from the germline V gene are MNHEY and SMNVEV (reference sequence). CDR3 sequence (DNA): TGTGCCAGCAGTTTCCAGGGGGCTACCACGCTCTATGGCTACACCTTC. This encodes CASSFQGATTLYGYTF.

The V and J genes are TRBV18 and TRBJ2-5, with 9 positions matching TRBD1. With V trimmed by 2 bases and J by 5 bases, 3 bases remained unmatched. This CDR3 has 14 residues. Germline V lookup: CDR1 KGHSH, CDR2 LQKENI. CDR3 bases: TGTGCCAGCTCACCAACAGGGGGCGCGGAGACCCAGTACTTC. The encoded protein is CASSPTGGAETQYF.

This chain joins TRBV12-3 or TRBV12-4 and TRBJ2-7; D ambiguous. Trimming took 8 bases from V and 3 from J, leaving 17 bases between them. The CDR3 has 14 amino acids. Here the CDR3 reads CASGTTTGGYEQYF. The DNA of the CDR3 is TGTGCCAGCGGCACCACGACGGGCGGCTACGAGCAGTACTTC.

The chain recombines TRBV12-3 or TRBV12-4 with TRBJ2-1; tentatively, D is TRBD1 or TRBD2 (5 bases each). Trimming left V 6 bases short and J 15 bases short, with 18 bases between. The CDR3 is 12 amino acids. CDR3 sequence: CASSPFTGLLFF. The CDR3 DNA reads TGTGCCAGCAGCCCCTTTACAGGACTTCTGTTCTTC.

There are many counts of this clonotype. The chain employs TRBV2 and TRBJ2-7, with a tentative D call TRBD1 (5 bases). Germline V CDR1 and CDR2: SNHLY, FYNNEI. This CDR3 region has 14 residues. Between the trimmed V and J ends, which lost 3 bases and 0 bases, there was a span of 9 bases. The CDR3 DNA reads as TGTGCCAGCAGTGAGCAGGGTTTCTCCTACGAGCAGTACTTC. Translation: CASSEQGFSYEQYF. The entire variable domain, with the rest obtained from reference TRBV2 and TRBJ2-7, is as follows: EPEVTQTPSHQVTQMGQEVILRCVPISNHLYFYWYRQILGQKVEFLVSFYNNEISEKSEIFDDQFSVERPDGSNFTLKIRSTKLEDSAMYFCASSEQGFSYEQYFGPGTRLTVT.

This clonotype came up a few times. The rearrangement joins TRBV30 to TRBJ2-7, with 10 bases aligning to TRBD2. The CDR3 is made up of 17 amino acids. CDR1 GTSNPN and CDR2 SVGIG come from the germline V gene (reference sequence). The V segment lost 4 bases and the J segment 4 bases; nucleotides outside the gene matches: 16. CDR3 sequence (DNA): TGTGCCTGGAATGGACTAGCGGAATCCCTCGGGGTGTACGAGCAGTACTTC. The encoded protein is CAWNGLAESLGVYEQYF.

This clonotype was detected many times. The chain combines TRBV20-1 with TRBJ1-1; no definite D call. The CDR3 is 11 residues long. Germline CDR1 DFQATT, CDR2 SNEGSKA (reference sequence). V was trimmed by 1 base and J by 3 bases, leaving 3 bases between them. In nucleotides, the CDR3 is TGCAGTGCTAGAGGGGACACTGAAGCTTTCTTT. This translates into CSARGDTEAFF.

This clonotype was picked up a small number of times. This rearrangement joins TRBV6-2 or TRBV6-3 to TRBJ2-2; the match to TRBD2 covers 8 bases. The CDR3 is 14 amino acids. Germline trimming cut 8 bases from V and 5 bases from J; bases unmatched to any gene: 7. Germline CDR1 is MNHEY and CDR2 is SVGEGT. CDR3 in amino acids: CASLIQRETGELFF. CDR3 DNA: TGTGCCAGCCTCATACAGCGGGAGACCGGGGAGCTGTTTTTT.

This clonotype was counted only a few times. The V and J genes are TRBV5-1 and TRBJ2-5; 14 bases align to TRBD2. Germline CDR1 reads SGHRS; CDR2 reads YFSETQ. This CDR3 region has 18 residues. Trimming cost V 3 bases and J 4 bases; bases outside gene matches: 11. The CDR3 loop reads CASSSGTSGSPGTETQYF. CDR3 coding DNA: TGCGCCAGCAGCTCAGGGACTAGCGGGAGCCCCGGAACAGAGACCCAGTACTTC.

A single count supports this clonotype. V and J are TRBV4-1 and TRBJ2-5; D is perhaps TRBD1 or TRBD2 (6 bases each). Trimming took off 0 bases at V and 1 base at J, with 9 bases between the two ends. Germline CDR1 is MGHRA and CDR2 is YSYEKL. This CDR3 has 15 amino acids. The CDR3, as DNA: TGCGCCAGCAGCCAAGAGCCGGGGGCCCAAGAGACCCAGTACTTC. Its protein is CASSQEPGAQETQYF.

Many counts were recorded for this clonotype. The chain has TRBV5-1 and TRBJ1-1; the D gene is possibly TRBD1 (6 bases). The CDR3 is made up of 14 amino acids. Deletions cut 0 bases from V and 4 bases from J, with 10 bases between. Germline loops: CDR1 SGHRS, CDR2 YFSETQ. The CDR3 region is CASSLAGGGTEAFF. DNA of the CDR3: TGCGCCAGCAGCTTGGCCGGAGGGGGCACTGAAGCTTTCTTT.

V usage is TRBV3-1 and J usage is TRBJ1-6; the D gene is possibly TRBD1 (5 bases). CDR3 length equals 16 residues. Trimming removed 0 bases from V and 7 bases from J, with 13 bases in between. Germline lookup yields CDR1 LGHDT and CDR2 YNNKEL (reference sequence). The chain's CDR3 is CASSQDLPGLNSPLHF. The CDR3, as DNA: TGTGCCAGCAGCCAAGATTTGCCAGGGCTAAATTCACCCCTCCACTTT. The whole variable domain, filled in from reference TRBV3-1 and TRBJ1-6, reads DTAVSQTPKYLVTQMGNDKSIKCEQNLGHDTMYWYKQDSKKFLKIMFSYNNKELIINETVPNRFSPKSPDKAHLNLHINSLELGDSAVYFCASSQDLPGLNSPLHFGNGTRLTVT.

The chain links TRBV3-1 to TRBJ2-7; D is undetermined. Deletions cut 4 bases from V and 5 bases from J, with 12 bases between. CDR3 length: 13 amino acids. The germline V gene encodes CDR1 LGHDT and CDR2 YNNKEL (reference sequence). This CDR3 reads CASSPLLTHEQYF. In DNA, the CDR3 is TGTGCCAGCAGCCCCCTTTTGACTCACGAGCAGTACTTC.